This T cell receptor (beta chain) was sequenced during a study of OX40 agonist ivuxolimab in advanced cancers. The ends lost 4 bases at V and 5 bases at J; junction bases unmatched: 7. The CDR3 has 14 amino acids. CDR1 is MNHNY and CDR2 is SVGAGI in the germline V gene (reference sequence). Some clones are missing from TCRdb's copy, which holds only in-frame ones; the method was immunoSEQ multiplex PCR. The data contain about 88,000 clones, about 86% of them singletons. The source was CD4+ or CD8+ T cells sorted from blood, collected in a trial of the OX40 agonist ivuxolimab. The sequence came from an adult with an advanced solid tumor such as melanoma, head and neck, liver or kidney cancer. The V and J genes are TRBV6-6 and TRBJ1-1, with 7 bases lining up with TRBD1. The CDR3 region has the DNA TGTGCCAGCAGTTCCGCAGGGGGTCAGACTGAAGCTTTCTTT. Protein sequence: CASSSAGGQTEAFF.